Each of the 20 T cell receptor beta chains below was sequenced from the same sample in a study of metastatic and nonmetastatic thyroid tumors. No patient had received any treatment before thyroid surgery. Through MiXCR, TCRdb re-clonotyped the PCR reads. The sample lists 35,000 to 55,000 clones, around 3.1% occurring once. Sequencing was done on a sample of blood. All receptors come from a female donor with papillary thyroid cancer or a benign thyroid nodule (not recorded which). Some clones in this sample may be carry-over from other donors' samples.

This clone was seen more than once but under ten times. This chain uses TRBV7-3 with TRBJ2-7; D unresolved. The germline V gene has CDR1 SGHTA and CDR2 FQGTGA. The CDR3 loop spans 15 amino acids. The germline V and J ends were trimmed by 1 base and 1 base, with 11 bases remaining between them. As DNA, the CDR3 is TGTGCCAGCAGCTTAAGGGCTGAGGCTTCCTACGAGCAGTACTTC. This encodes CASSLRAEASYEQYF.

This clone was observed at least ten times. Likely a read error: the CDR3 ends without its conserved phenylalanine or tryptophan. The V and J genes are TRBV19 and TRBJ2-2; 14 bases line up with TRBD2. The CDR3 is 19 residues long. CDR1 and CDR2 from the germline V gene are LNHDA and SQIVND (reference sequence). Trimming removed 5 bases from V and 0 bases from J; junction bases left unmatched: 8. In DNA form, the CDR3 reads TGTGCCAGTAGTTCGGGACTAGCGGGAGATTTCGCGAACACCGGGGAGCTGTTTCTT. Amino acids: CASSSGLAGDFANTGELFL.

This clone was picked up many times. The gene calls are TRBV5-1 and TRBJ2-1; D possibly uses TRBD1 or TRBD2 (6 bases each). Germline V gene data show CDR1 as SGHRS and CDR2 as YFSETQ. The CDR3 contains 14 residues. V was pared by 3 bases and J by 4 bases, with 11 bases between. The CDR3 nucleotides read TGCGCCAGCAGCTGGGGGGCCGCATACAATGAGCAGTTCTTC. Amino acid sequence: CASSWGAAYNEQFF.

This clone was observed a few times. The chain joins TRBV12-3 or TRBV12-4 to TRBJ2-6, with D possibly matching TRBD1 (6 bases). The V end was cut by 6 bases, the J end by 0 bases, with 18 bases between. The length of the CDR3 is 18 residues. The CDR3 bases are TGTGCCAGCAGCCCCGGCAGGGGCTTAAACTCTGGGGCCAACGTCCTGACTTTC. It yields the protein CASSPGRGLNSGANVLTF.

This clone was counted at least ten times. This chain uses TRBV2 with TRBJ2-1, with TRBD2 matching over 11 bases. CDR1 and CDR2 (germline): SNHLY, FYNNEI. J lost 6 bases, V lost 6 bases, and 10 bases had no gene match. The CDR3 runs to 16 residues. The CDR3 reads CASSPIKTSGVNEQFF. The CDR3 DNA is TGTGCCAGCAGCCCTATAAAGACTAGCGGGGTCAATGAGCAGTTCTTC. Full variable domain (outside the CDR3, taken from reference TRBV2 and TRBJ2-1): EPEVTQTPSHQVTQMGQEVILRCVPISNHLYFYWYRQILGQKVEFLVSFYNNEISEKSEIFDDQFSVERPDGSNFTLKIRSTKLEDSAMYFCASSPIKTSGVNEQFFGPGTRLTVL.

V usage is TRBV2 and J usage is TRBJ1-1; 8 bases fit TRBD1. Looked up from germline, CDR1 is SNHLY and CDR2 is FYNNEI. This CDR3 comprises 17 residues. V lost 0 bases to trimming and J lost 3 bases; unmatched junction nucleotides: 9. CDR3 nucleotides: TGTGCCAGCAGTGAAGCGGGACAGGTGGGCAGGTACACTGAAGCTTTCTTT. Encoded protein: CASSEAGQVGRYTEAFF.

At least ten counts were recorded for this clone. The chain uses TRBV7-9 and TRBJ1-2; 7 positions agree with TRBD1. CDR1 is SEHNR and CDR2 is FQNEAQ in the germline V gene (reference sequence). CDR3 length: 17 residues. The ends lost 1 base at V and 7 bases at J; junction bases unmatched: 15. CDR3 sequence reads: CASSLGQGAQAVSGYTF. CDR3 nucleotide sequence: TGTGCCAGCAGCTTAGGACAGGGCGCGCAGGCGGTTTCTGGCTACACCTTC.

This clone was detected ten times or more. CDR3 bases: TGTGCCAGCAGTCGGGGCGGAAGCTCCTATAATTCACCCCTCCACTTT. It specifies CASSRGGSSYNSPLHF. V and J are TRBV27 and TRBJ1-6; the D gene is possibly TRBD1 (5 bases). In germline, CDR1 is MNHEY, CDR2 SMNVEV (reference sequence). This CDR3 is built from 16 residues. The V end was cut by 5 bases, the J end by 0 bases, with 11 bases between.

About this clone itself: A read error may explain this, as a much larger clone is one base away. The identical CDR3 is also encoded by other nucleotide sequences in the sample. V gene TRBV12-3 or TRBV12-4 combines with J gene TRBJ1-4; 9 nucleotides align to TRBD1. With 5 bases clipped from V and 8 bases from J, the junction kept 9 bases outside the gene matches. The CDR3 consists of 15 residues. In DNA, the CDR3 is TGTGCCAGCAGTCCACAGGGGGCGGTGGAGGAAAAACTGTTTTTT. Translated, it gives CASSPQGAVEEKLFF.

The chain joins TRBV2 to TRBJ2-1, with D hard to call. Germline V gene sequence: CDR1 SNHLY, CDR2 FYNNEI. The V gene lost 1 base and the J gene lost 5 bases, with 3 bases spanning the gap. The CDR3 is 12 residues long. The CDR3 DNA is TGTGCCAGCAGTGAAGACCACAATGAGCAGTTCTTC. Amino acid sequence: CASSEDHNEQFF.

This clone was counted many times. This rearrangement joins TRBV5-1 to TRBJ2-3; maybe TRBD1 (6 bases). The V gene lost 4 bases and the J gene lost 2 bases, with 11 bases spanning the gap. The CDR3 is made up of 14 amino acids. Germline assignment: CDR1 SGHRS and CDR2 YFSETQ. The CDR3 sequence: CASSPRTDTDTQYF. In nucleotides, the CDR3 is TGCGCCAGCAGCCCCAGGACAGACACAGATACGCAGTATTTT. The full variable domain, rest sourced from reference TRBV5-1 and TRBJ2-3, is KAGVTQTPRYLIKTRGQQVTLSCSPISGHRSVSWYQQTPGQGLQFLFEYFSETQRNKGNFPGRFSGRQFSNSRSEMNVSTLELGDSALYLCASSPRTDTDTQYFGPGTRLTVL.

The chain employs TRBV12-3 or TRBV12-4 and TRBJ2-7; 7 positions match TRBD1. The CDR3 covers 15 residues. V was clipped by 7 bases and J by 5 bases; unmatched bases: 14. The chain's CDR3 is CASIQQGRPVNEQYF. CDR3 bases: TGTGCCAGCATCCAACAGGGGCGGCCAGTCAACGAGCAGTACTTC.

This clone was recorded at least ten times. The chain couples TRBV19 to TRBJ1-4; possibly TRBD1 for D (5 bases). Between the trimmed V and J ends, which lost 7 bases and 1 base, there was a span of 10 bases. This CDR3 region has 14 residues. From germline, CDR1 is LNHDA and CDR2 SQIVND (reference sequence). The CDR3 sequence is CASNSGGTNEKLFF. The CDR3 DNA reads as TGTGCCAGTAATAGTGGGGGAACTAATGAAAAACTGTTTTTT.

This clone showed up many times. V gene TRBV12-3 or TRBV12-4 combines with J gene TRBJ2-7; perhaps D is TRBD1 or TRBD2 (5 bases each). Trimming removed 6 bases from V and 2 bases from J, with 14 bases in between. CDR3 size: 14 residues. CDR3 bases: TGTGCCAGCAGCCAGGGTCGGGGACCCTACGAGCAGTACTTC. Translation: CASSQGRGPYEQYF.

At least ten counts were recorded for this clone. The rearrangement uses TRBV4-1 and TRBJ2-1, with 11 bases lining up with TRBD2. Trimming at V came to 4 bases and at J to 6 bases, leaving 11 bases not matched to a gene. Per germline, CDR1 MGHRA and CDR2 YSYEKL. The CDR3 is made up of 17 amino acids. CDR3 sequence reads: CASSRLSGLAVSNEQFF. The CDR3 bases are TGCGCCAGCAGCCGACTATCGGGACTAGCGGTCTCCAATGAGCAGTTCTTC.

This clone showed up many times. The V call is TRBV20-1, the J call TRBJ2-7; possibly TRBD2 for D (5 bases). CDR3 length: 13 amino acids. CDR1 and CDR2 (germline): DFQATT, SNEGSKA (reference sequence). V was pared by 3 bases and J by 2 bases, with 11 bases between. The CDR3 sequence: CSASPGSTYEQYF. Here the CDR3 DNA reads TGCAGTGCTAGCCCGGGGTCCACCTACGAGCAGTACTTC.

This clone occurred many times. The chain uses TRBV6-1 and TRBJ2-6; 7 bases match TRBD1. J lost 4 bases, V lost 6 bases, and 6 bases had no gene match. This CDR3 is 15 amino acids long. The germline V gene encodes CDR1 MNHNS and CDR2 SASEGT. The CDR3 nucleotides are TGTGCCAGCAGGCCGGACAGGCAGGGGGCCAACGTCCTGACTTTC. Residues: CASRPDRQGANVLTF.

This clone was seen repeatedly, ten times or more. The V gene is TRBV20-1, the J gene TRBJ1-3; 8 nucleotides match TRBD1. The CDR3 length is 14 residues. V shed 6 bases, J shed 0 bases, and the junction held 4 bases outside the gene matches. Germline V lookup: CDR1 DFQATT, CDR2 SNEGSKA (reference sequence). The DNA for the CDR3 is TGCAGTGCCATTGACAGGGGCTCTGGAAACACCATATATTTT. It yields the protein CSAIDRGSGNTIYF.

Details on this clone: A single base separates this from a much larger clone, so it may be a read error. The V gene is TRBV7-8, the J gene TRBJ2-1; D is perhaps TRBD1 (6 bases). CDR3 length: 11 residues. Germline-derived CDR1 and CDR2 are SGHVS and FQNEAQ. Trimming stripped 5 bases from V and 12 bases from J, with 11 bases between. CDR3 DNA: TGTGCCAGCAGCCGGGGACACGGGCAGTTCTTC. Amino acids: CASSRGHGQFF.

In this sample, this clone turned up many times. Being one base from a much bigger clone, this may be a read error. The chain combines TRBV4-1 with TRBJ1-1, with D maybe TRBD1 (5 bases). From germline, CDR1 is MGHRA and CDR2 YSYEKL. There are 16 residues in the CDR3. CDR3 protein: CASIQDFSAGPIRAFF. DNA of the CDR3: TGCGCCAGCATCCAAGATTTTTCAGCAGGGCCAATTCGAGCTTTCTTT.